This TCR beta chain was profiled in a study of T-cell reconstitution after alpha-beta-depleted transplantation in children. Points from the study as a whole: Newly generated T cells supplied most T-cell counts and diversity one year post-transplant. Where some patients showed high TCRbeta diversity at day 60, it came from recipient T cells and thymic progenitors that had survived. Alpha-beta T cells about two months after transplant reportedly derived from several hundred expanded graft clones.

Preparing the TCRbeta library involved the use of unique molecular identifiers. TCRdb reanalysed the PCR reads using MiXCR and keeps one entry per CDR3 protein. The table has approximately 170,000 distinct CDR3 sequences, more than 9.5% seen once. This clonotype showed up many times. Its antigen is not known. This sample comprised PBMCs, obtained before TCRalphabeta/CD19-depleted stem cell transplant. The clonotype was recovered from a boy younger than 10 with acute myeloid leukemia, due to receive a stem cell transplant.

The CDR3 DNA is TGTGCCACCAGTGACCTGGGGCGGGGCGACGGTCAGCCCCAGCATTTT. Residues: CATSDLGRGDGQPQHF. The chain combines TRBV24-1 with TRBJ1-5; D might be TRBD1 (5 bases). This CDR3 has 16 amino acids. The germline V gene encodes CDR1 KGHDR and CDR2 SFDVKD. Trimming stripped 4 bases from V and 6 bases from J, with 18 bases between.